The 23 T cell receptor beta chains reported below all come from one sample, sequenced in a study of T cell responses to AZD1222 COVID-19 vaccine. Profiled with immunoSEQ multiplex PCR; TCRdb holds only in-frame clones, not every one. The sample carries approximately 110,000 clones, around 87% recorded once. The sample was peripheral blood, taken on day 0 of AZD1222 vaccination. The receptors were sampled from an adult in good health.

This chain uses TRBV19 with TRBJ2-3; D is ambiguous. Germline values: CDR1 LNHDA, CDR2 SQIVND (reference sequence). V lost 3 bases and J 4 bases, leaving 14 bases between the germline ends. CDR3 length equals 15 residues. The CDR3 is CASSIRGLRADTQYF. The CDR3 DNA reads TGTGCCAGTAGTATTCGCGGCTTACGCGCAGATACGCAGTATTTT.

This clone has only a few counts. The chain is built from TRBV9 and TRBJ2-2; D call uncertain. This CDR3 spans 13 amino acids. The V gene's germline CDR1 is SGDLS and CDR2 YYNGEE. V shed 0 bases and J shed 8 bases, with 8 bases lying between them. CDR3 sequence: CASSVEYVGELFF. CDR3 DNA sequence: TGTGCCAGCAGCGTAGAATATGTGGGGGAGCTGTTTTTT.

Only one count was recorded for this clone. The rearrangement joins TRBV27 to TRBJ2-7, with 8 bases lining up with TRBD2. CDR1 and CDR2 (germline): MNHEY, SMNVEV (reference sequence). This CDR3 is 16 amino acids long. V lost 4 bases to trimming and J lost 4 bases; unmatched junction nucleotides: 12. As DNA, the CDR3 is TGTGCCAGCAGTTCGCAAACCGGGACTAGAGAGTACGAGCAGTACTTC. This translates into CASSSQTGTREYEQYF.

The chain employs TRBV2 and TRBJ1-1; 10 nucleotides agree with TRBD1. Germline V lookup: CDR1 SNHLY, CDR2 FYNNEI. With V trimmed by 9 bases and J by 4 bases, 5 bases remained unmatched. There are 13 residues in the CDR3. The CDR3 protein is CASTGQGGTEAFF. The CDR3 DNA sequence: TGTGCCAGTACCGGACAGGGGGGCACTGAAGCTTTCTTT.

The rearrangement uses TRBV3-1 (or the pseudogene TRBV3-2) and TRBJ2-2; D call uncertain. Germline-derived CDR1 and CDR2 are LGHDT and YNNKEL (reference sequence). This CDR3 is built from 13 residues. The germline V and J ends were trimmed by 4 bases and 6 bases, with 9 bases remaining between them. DNA of the CDR3: TGTGCCAGCAGCCCGAAGTCTGCCGGGGAGCTGTTTTTT. This gives the protein CASSPKSAGELFF.

This clone was seen a single time. V gene TRBV5-1 combines with J gene TRBJ1-3, with D perhaps matching TRBD1 (5 bases). Between the trimmed V and J ends, which lost 0 bases and 3 bases, there was a span of 13 bases. Germline V gives CDR1 SGHRS, CDR2 YFSETQ. This CDR3 contains 16 residues. The CDR3 DNA is TGCGCCAGCAGCTTGGAGGTCGTCACAGGTGGAAACACCATATATTTT. Protein sequence: CASSLEVVTGGNTIYF.

V gene TRBV5-5 combines with J gene TRBJ1-5; D is unclear. V was clipped by 4 bases and J by 0 bases, with 11 bases between them. The germline gives CDR1 SGHKS, CDR2 YYEKEE (reference sequence). This CDR3 has 15 amino acids. The CDR3 reads CASSPEGSSNQPQHF. CDR3 in DNA: TGTGCCAGCAGCCCTGAGGGAAGTAGCAATCAGCCCCAGCATTTT.

The chain uses TRBV29-1 and TRBJ2-7; possibly TRBD1 or TRBD2 for D (5 bases each). The germline gives CDR1 SQVTM, CDR2 ANQGSEA. This CDR3 contains 14 residues. The V gene lost 6 bases and the J gene lost 0 bases, with 15 bases spanning the gap. The CDR3 here is CSVLRDGSSYEQYF. The CDR3 DNA is TGCAGCGTCCTCAGGGACGGAAGCTCCTACGAGCAGTACTTC.

V is TRBV6-2 or TRBV6-3 and J is TRBJ2-1; possibly TRBD1 for D (5 bases). Germline values: CDR1 MNHEY, CDR2 SVGEGT. The CDR3 consists of 15 residues. Trimming took 4 bases from V and 3 from J, leaving 13 bases between them. The CDR3 here is CASSFEATVYNEQFF. CDR3 sequence (DNA): TGTGCCAGCAGTTTCGAAGCGACAGTCTACAATGAGCAGTTCTTC.

V is TRBV5-4 and J is TRBJ2-7; a weak D match, TRBD2 (7 bases). Per the germline V gene, CDR1 is SGHNT and CDR2 is YYREEE (reference sequence). CDR3 length: 11 amino acids. Trimming removed 7 bases at V and 7 bases at J, with 12 bases between. The CDR3 here is CASGRGGEQYF. The CDR3, as DNA: TGTGCCAGCGGAAGGGGGGGGGAGCAGTACTTC.

The J gene is TRBJ1-5, the V gene TRBV18; D is unclear. With 6 bases removed from V and 0 bases from J, the gap between germline ends came to 6 bases. The CDR3 runs 13 residues. Germline-derived CDR1 and CDR2 are KGHSH and LQKENI. For the CDR3, the DNA is TGTGCCAGCTCCCGGGCTAGCAATCAGCCCCAGCATTTT. This encodes CASSRASNQPQHF.

The rearrangement uses TRBV11-1 and TRBJ2-5, with D hard to call. The V end was cut by 3 bases, the J end by 0 bases, with 8 bases between. CDR1 and CDR2 from the germline V gene are SGHAT and FQDESV (reference sequence). The CDR3 runs 14 residues. As DNA, the CDR3 is TGTGCCAGCAGCTTCCAGGAGTACCAAGAGACCCAGTACTTC. Its protein is CASSFQEYQETQYF.

Concerning this clone itself: Different DNA sequences within this sample yield the same CDR3. V and J are TRBV5-4 and TRBJ1-5; D perhaps matches TRBD1 (6 bases). Germline assignment: CDR1 SGHNT and CDR2 YYREEE (reference sequence). CDR3 length equals 13 residues. V gave up 2 bases and J gave up 4 bases, with 7 bases separating them. The CDR3 here is CASSLQGNQPQHF. The CDR3 DNA is TGTGCCAGCAGCTTACAGGGAAATCAGCCCCAGCATTTT.

The rearrangement joins TRBV19 to TRBJ1-5; tentatively, D is TRBD1 (6 bases). Germline V lookup: CDR1 LNHDA, CDR2 SQIVND (reference sequence). Trimming shortened V by 4 bases and J by 0 bases, and 13 bases separated the two germline ends. This CDR3 comprises 16 residues. In DNA form, the CDR3 reads TGTGCCAGTAGTACAGGACAGTGGGCTAGCAATCAGCCCCAGCATTTT. Its translation: CASSTGQWASNQPQHF.

Only a few counts were recorded for this clone. The CDR3: CASSPRTSGGDTQYF. Here the CDR3 DNA reads TGTGCCAGCAGCCCCCGGACTAGCGGGGGTGATACGCAGTATTTT. The chain is built from TRBV11-1 and TRBJ2-3; 13 bases map to TRBD2. J was trimmed by 6 bases and V by 5 bases; bases with no gene match: 5. The CDR3 runs 15 residues. The germline CDR1 and CDR2 sequences are SGHAT and FQDESV (reference sequence).

V and J are TRBV5-8 and TRBJ1-5; TRBD1 is a possible D gene (6 bases). From germline, CDR1 is SGHTS and CDR2 YDEGEE. The CDR3 runs 15 residues. V shed 4 bases and J shed 1 base, with 12 bases lying between them. The chain's CDR3 is CASSAGQFSNQPQHF. DNA for the CDR3: TGTGCCAGCAGCGCTGGACAGTTCAGCAATCAGCCCCAGCATTTT.

This chain joins TRBV5-4 and TRBJ2-1; 8 bases fit TRBD1. The CDR3 spans 13 residues. Trimming took 3 bases from V and 8 from J; bases not matched to a gene: 4. Germline-derived CDR1 and CDR2 are SGHNT and YYREEE (reference sequence). Here the CDR3 reads CASSSPTGDEQFF. For the CDR3, the DNA is TGTGCCAGCAGCTCCCCGACAGGGGATGAGCAGTTCTTC.

The chain uses TRBV28 and TRBJ2-1; D ambiguous. This CDR3 region has 14 residues. V lost 6 bases, J lost 2 bases, and 11 bases lay in between. Germline V gene data show CDR1 as MDHEN and CDR2 as SYDVKM. The CDR3 region is CASSSDRTYNEQFF. The CDR3 DNA reads TGTGCCAGCAGCTCTGATAGGACCTACAATGAGCAGTTCTTC. The whole variable domain, remainder taken from reference TRBV28 and TRBJ2-1, is DVKVTQSSRYLVKRTGEKVFLECVQDMDHENMFWYRQDPGLGLRLIYFSYDVKMKEKGDIPEGYSVSREKKERFSLILESASTNQTSMYLCASSSDRTYNEQFFGPGTRLTVL.

The rearrangement links TRBV28 to TRBJ2-6, with no clear D. Looked up from germline, CDR1 is MDHEN and CDR2 is SYDVKM. This CDR3 is built from 15 residues. V lost 7 bases to trimming and J lost 0 bases, with 10 bases between them. CDR3 residues: CASIGRTSGANVLTF. In DNA form, the CDR3 reads TGTGCCAGCATCGGGCGGACCTCTGGGGCCAACGTCCTGACTTTC.

This chain links TRBV7-2 with TRBJ2-5; perhaps TRBD2 as D (6 bases). Germline V lookup: CDR1 SGHTA, CDR2 FQGNSA. This CDR3 is 15 amino acids long. The V and J ends lost 4 bases and 1 base respectively, with 13 bases between them. CDR3 sequence: CASSYLGRFQETQYF. Here the CDR3 DNA reads TGTGCCAGCAGCTACCTCGGGAGATTCCAAGAGACCCAGTACTTC.

The V call is TRBV27, the J call TRBJ2-2; D remains unclear. CDR3 length: 14 amino acids. CDR1 and CDR2 (germline): MNHEY, SMNVEV (reference sequence). V lost 2 bases and J lost 0, with 4 bases in between. CDR3 amino acids: CASSLRPNTGELFF. CDR3 coding DNA: TGTGCCAGCAGTTTACGACCGAACACCGGGGAGCTGTTTTTT.

V is TRBV4-3 and J is TRBJ1-6; possibly TRBD1 for D (5 bases). Germline lookup yields CDR1 LGHNA and CDR2 YSLEER. With 4 bases removed from V and 6 bases from J, the gap between germline ends came to 19 bases. The length of the CDR3 is 17 residues. Written as DNA, the CDR3 is TGCGCCAGCAGCCTACACCGGGACGGAAACTTTAATTCACCCCTCCACTTT. The encoded protein is CASSLHRDGNFNSPLHF.

This clone was counted a few times. The chain combines TRBV5-1 with TRBJ1-2; the D gene is possibly TRBD1 (6 bases). In germline, CDR1 is SGHRS, CDR2 YFSETQ. The V and J ends lost 3 bases and 3 bases respectively, with 15 bases between them. The length of the CDR3 is 15 residues. The CDR3 here is CASSSTPDSHYGYTF. In nucleotides, the CDR3 is TGCGCCAGCAGCTCCACCCCGGACAGTCACTATGGCTACACCTTC. Full variable domain (missing parts from reference TRBV5-1 and TRBJ1-2): KAGVTQTPRYLIKTRGQQVTLSCSPISGHRSVSWYQQTPGQGLQFLFEYFSETQRNKGNFPGRFSGRQFSNSRSEMNVSTLELGDSALYLCASSSTPDSHYGYTFGSGTRLTVV.